This T cell receptor beta chain was recorded in a study of T cells in Graves' hyperthyroidism and ophthalmopathy. The V segment lost 1 base and the J segment 5 bases; nucleotides outside the gene matches: 7. Germline V gene lookup returns CDR1 SGHTA and CDR2 FQGNSA. CDR3 size: 15 residues. These patients, aged 18 to 65, had recently diagnosed hyperthyroidism lasting under 2 months. PBMCs were derived from around 10 ml fresh peripheral blood. TCR beta CDR3 region amplification was performed from RNA transcripts. HTBI primers were the set used in a first-round RT-PCR of the TCR CDR3. TCRdb independently ran MiXCR on the multiplex PCR reads; one entry per CDR3 protein. The table lists 700,000 to 850,000 distinct CDR3 sequences, approximately 40% of them singletons. Many counts were recorded for this clonotype. Its antigen is undetermined. Study outcomes and limitations: Most thyroid clonotypes with frequency above 0.001 were detected in blood. Model predictions of ophthalmopathy came a median approximately 6.2 months before onset.

The rearrangement joins TRBV7-2 to TRBJ2-5; TRBD2 matches at 7 bases. Source material: blood. This receptor was obtained from a woman aged 40 to 50 with Graves' hyperthyroidism. CDR3 in amino acids: CASSLVGGRGETQYF. DNA of the CDR3: TGTGCCAGCAGCTTAGTCGGGGGGAGAGGGGAGACCCAGTACTTC.